The source of this T cell receptor beta chain is a study of PD-L1 blockade in urothelial cancer. TCRdb's table, derived via immunoSEQ multiplex PCR, lists solely in-frame clones and lacks some. Of some 89,000 clones detected, over 65% appear once; the ten largest clones hold 13% to 15%. The sample's time point: pretreatment peripheral blood. This clone was seen only once. The CDR3 covers 11 residues. Germline-derived CDR1 and CDR2 are LNHDA and SQIVND (reference sequence). V shed 4 bases and J shed 6 bases, with 6 bases lying between them. This sequence was found in a man aged 60-69 years with urothelial cancer. The chain joins TRBV19 to TRBJ1-2, with D perhaps matching TRBD1 (5 bases). The sample here was PBMCs, taken around atezolizumab (anti-PD-L1) treatment. As DNA, the CDR3 is TGTGCCAGTAGTAGGGGGGATGGCTACACCTTC. Translating it yields CASSRGDGYTF.